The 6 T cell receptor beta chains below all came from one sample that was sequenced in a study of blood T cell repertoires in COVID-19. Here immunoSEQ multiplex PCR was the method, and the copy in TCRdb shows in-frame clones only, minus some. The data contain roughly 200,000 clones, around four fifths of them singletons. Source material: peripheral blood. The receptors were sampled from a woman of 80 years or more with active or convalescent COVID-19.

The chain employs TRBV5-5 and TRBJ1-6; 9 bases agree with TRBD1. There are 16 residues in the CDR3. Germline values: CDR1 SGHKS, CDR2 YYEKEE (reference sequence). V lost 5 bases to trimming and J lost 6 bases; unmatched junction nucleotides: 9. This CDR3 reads CASRSMTGGGNSPLHF. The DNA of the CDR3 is TGTGCCAGCAGGTCAATGACAGGGGGTGGTAATTCACCCCTCCACTTT.

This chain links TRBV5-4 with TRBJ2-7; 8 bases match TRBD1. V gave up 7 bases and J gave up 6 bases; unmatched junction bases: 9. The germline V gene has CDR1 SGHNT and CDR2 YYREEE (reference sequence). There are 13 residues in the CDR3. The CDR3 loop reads CASAKEQGGEQYF. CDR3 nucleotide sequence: TGTGCCAGCGCAAAGGAACAGGGGGGCGAGCAGTACTTC.

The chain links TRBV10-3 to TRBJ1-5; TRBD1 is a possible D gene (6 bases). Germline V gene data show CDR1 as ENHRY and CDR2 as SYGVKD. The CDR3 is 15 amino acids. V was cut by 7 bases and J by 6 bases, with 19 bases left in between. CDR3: CAIMAGVGSGQPQHF. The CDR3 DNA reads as TGTGCCATCATGGCAGGGGTAGGAAGCGGTCAGCCCCAGCATTTT.

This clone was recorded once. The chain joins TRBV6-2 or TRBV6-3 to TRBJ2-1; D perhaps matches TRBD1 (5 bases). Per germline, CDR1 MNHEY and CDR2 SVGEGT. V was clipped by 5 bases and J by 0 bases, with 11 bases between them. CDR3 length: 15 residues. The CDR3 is CASSLWGDSYNEQFF. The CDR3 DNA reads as TGTGCCAGCAGTCTGTGGGGCGACTCCTACAATGAGCAGTTCTTC.

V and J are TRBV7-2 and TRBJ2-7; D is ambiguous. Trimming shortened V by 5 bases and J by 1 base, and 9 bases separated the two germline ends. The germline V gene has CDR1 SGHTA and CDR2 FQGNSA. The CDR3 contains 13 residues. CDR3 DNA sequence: TGTGCCAGCAGCACATCCAGTTCCTACGAGCAGTACTTC. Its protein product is CASSTSSSYEQYF.

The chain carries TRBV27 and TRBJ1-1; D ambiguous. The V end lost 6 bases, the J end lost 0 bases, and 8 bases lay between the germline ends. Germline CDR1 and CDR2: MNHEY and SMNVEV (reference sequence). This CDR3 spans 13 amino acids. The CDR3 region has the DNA TGTGCCAGCAGCAGACACCTGAACACTGAAGCTTTCTTT. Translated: CASSRHLNTEAFF.